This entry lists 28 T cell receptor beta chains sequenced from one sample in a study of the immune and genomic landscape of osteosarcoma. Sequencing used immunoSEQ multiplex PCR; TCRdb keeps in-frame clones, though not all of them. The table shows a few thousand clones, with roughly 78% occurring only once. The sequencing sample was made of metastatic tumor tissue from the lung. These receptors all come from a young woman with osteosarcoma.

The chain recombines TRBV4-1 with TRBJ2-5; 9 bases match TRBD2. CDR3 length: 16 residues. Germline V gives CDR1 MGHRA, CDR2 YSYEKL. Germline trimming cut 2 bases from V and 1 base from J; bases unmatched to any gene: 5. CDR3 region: CASSQPTSGPQETQYF. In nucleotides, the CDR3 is TGCGCCAGCAGCCAACCGACTAGCGGCCCCCAAGAGACCCAGTACTTC.

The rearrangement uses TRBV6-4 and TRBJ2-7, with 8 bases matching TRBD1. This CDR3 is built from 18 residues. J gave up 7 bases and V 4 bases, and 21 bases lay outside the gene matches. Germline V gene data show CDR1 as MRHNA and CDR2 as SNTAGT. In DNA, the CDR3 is TGTGCCAGCAGTGGACGAGCGAGGGAGGACAGGGAGCAATGGGAGCAGTACGTC. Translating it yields CASSGRAREDREQWEQYV.

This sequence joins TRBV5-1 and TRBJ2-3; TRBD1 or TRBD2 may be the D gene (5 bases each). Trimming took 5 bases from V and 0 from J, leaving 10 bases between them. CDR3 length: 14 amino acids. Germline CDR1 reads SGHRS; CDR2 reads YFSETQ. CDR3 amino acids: CASRRGVSTDTQYF. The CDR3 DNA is TGCGCCAGCAGACGAGGGGTTAGCACAGATACGCAGTATTTT.

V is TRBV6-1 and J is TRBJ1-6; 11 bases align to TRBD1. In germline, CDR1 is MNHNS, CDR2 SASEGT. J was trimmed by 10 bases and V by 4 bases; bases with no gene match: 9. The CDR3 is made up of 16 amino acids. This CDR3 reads CASSGRTGGTRSPLHF. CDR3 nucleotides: TGTGCCAGCAGTGGCCGGACAGGGGGCACGCGATCACCCCTCCACTTT.

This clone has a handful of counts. CDR3 DNA: TGTGCCAGCGGAGGAGGCCCCGGGACGGGGGAGACCCAGTACTTC. This encodes CASGGGPGTGETQYF. The chain recombines TRBV5-4 with TRBJ2-5; D may be TRBD1 or TRBD2 (5 bases each). The germline CDR1 and CDR2 sequences are SGHNT and YYREEE (reference sequence). Between the trimmed V and J ends, which lost 7 bases and 5 bases, there was a span of 21 bases. CDR3 length: 15 amino acids.

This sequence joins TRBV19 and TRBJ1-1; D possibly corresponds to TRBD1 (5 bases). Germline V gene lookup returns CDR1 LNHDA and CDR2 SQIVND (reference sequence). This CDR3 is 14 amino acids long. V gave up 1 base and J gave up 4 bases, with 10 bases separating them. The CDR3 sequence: CASSIGWTSTEAFF. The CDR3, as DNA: TGTGCCAGTAGTATAGGTTGGACATCCACTGAAGCTTTCTTT.

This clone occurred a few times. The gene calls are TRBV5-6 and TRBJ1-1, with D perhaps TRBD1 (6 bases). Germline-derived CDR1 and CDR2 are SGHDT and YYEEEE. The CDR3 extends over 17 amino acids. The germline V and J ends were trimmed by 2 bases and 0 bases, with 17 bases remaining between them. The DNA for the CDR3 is TGTGCCAGCAGCTTTCCCCAACCGACAGGAATGAACACTGAAGCTTTCTTT. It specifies CASSFPQPTGMNTEAFF. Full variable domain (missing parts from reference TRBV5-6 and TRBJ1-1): DAGVTQSPTHLIKTRGQQVTLRCSPKSGHDTVSWYQQALGQGPQFIFQYYEEEERQRGNFPDRFSGHQFPNYSSELNVNALLLGDSALYLCASSFPQPTGMNTEAFFGQGTRLTVV.

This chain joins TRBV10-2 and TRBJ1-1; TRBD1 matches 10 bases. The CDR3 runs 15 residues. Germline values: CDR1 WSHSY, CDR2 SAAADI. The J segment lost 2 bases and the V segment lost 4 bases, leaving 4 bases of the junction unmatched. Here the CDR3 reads CASSAWTGGNTEAFF. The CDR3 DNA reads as TGCGCCAGCAGTGCTTGGACAGGGGGAAACACTGAAGCTTTCTTT.

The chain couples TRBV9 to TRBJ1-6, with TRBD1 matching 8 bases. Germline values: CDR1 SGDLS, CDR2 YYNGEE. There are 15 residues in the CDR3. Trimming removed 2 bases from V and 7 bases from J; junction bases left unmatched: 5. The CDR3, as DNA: TGTGCCAGCAGCGTTGGGACAGGAGGAAATTCACCCCTCCACTTT. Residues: CASSVGTGGNSPLHF.

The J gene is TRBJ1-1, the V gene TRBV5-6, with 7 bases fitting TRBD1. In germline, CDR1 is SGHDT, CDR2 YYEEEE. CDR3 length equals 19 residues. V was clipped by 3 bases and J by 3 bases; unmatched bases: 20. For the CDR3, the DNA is TGTGCCAGCAGCTACCCATTTATAAGGGGGCGAGGTTGGGACACTGAAGCTTTCTTT. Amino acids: CASSYPFIRGRGWDTEAFF.

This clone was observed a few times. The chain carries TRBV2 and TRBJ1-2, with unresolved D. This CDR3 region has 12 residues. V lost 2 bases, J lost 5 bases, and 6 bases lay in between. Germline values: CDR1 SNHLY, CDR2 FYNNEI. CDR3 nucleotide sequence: TGTGCCAGCAGTGAATCGGGTTATGGCTACACCTTC. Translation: CASSESGYGYTF.

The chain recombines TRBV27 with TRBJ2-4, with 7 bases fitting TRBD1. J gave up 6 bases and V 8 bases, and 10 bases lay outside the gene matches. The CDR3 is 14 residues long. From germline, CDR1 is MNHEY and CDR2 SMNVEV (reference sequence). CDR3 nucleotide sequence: TGTGCCAGCTCGGGACAGCCCTTAGTAAACATTCAGTACTTC. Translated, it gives CASSGQPLVNIQYF.

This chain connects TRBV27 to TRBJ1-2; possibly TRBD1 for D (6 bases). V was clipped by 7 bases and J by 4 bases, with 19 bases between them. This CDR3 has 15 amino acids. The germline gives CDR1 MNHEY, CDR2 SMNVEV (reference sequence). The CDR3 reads CASTVASTGSYGYTF. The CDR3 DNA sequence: TGTGCCAGCACCGTAGCTTCGACAGGTTCCTATGGCTACACCTTC.

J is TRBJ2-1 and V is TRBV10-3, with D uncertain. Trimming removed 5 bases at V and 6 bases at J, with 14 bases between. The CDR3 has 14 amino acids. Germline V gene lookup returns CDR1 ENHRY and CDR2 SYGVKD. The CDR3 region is CAISSLLFPNEQFF. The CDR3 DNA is TGTGCCATCAGTAGCCTCCTCTTTCCCAATGAGCAGTTCTTC.

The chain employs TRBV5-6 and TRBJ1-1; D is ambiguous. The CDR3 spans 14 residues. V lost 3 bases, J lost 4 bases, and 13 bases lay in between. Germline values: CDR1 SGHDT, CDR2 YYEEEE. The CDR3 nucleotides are TGTGCCAGCAGCTCAGAGGTCACGGGCACTGAAGCTTTCTTT. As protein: CASSSEVTGTEAFF.

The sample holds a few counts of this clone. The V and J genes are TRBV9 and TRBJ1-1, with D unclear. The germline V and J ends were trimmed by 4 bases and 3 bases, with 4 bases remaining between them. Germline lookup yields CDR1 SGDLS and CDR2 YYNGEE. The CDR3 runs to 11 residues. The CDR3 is CASSPDTEAFF. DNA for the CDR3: TGTGCCAGCAGCCCAGACACTGAAGCTTTCTTT.

The CDR3 sequence: CASSLEGTNTGELFF. In DNA, the CDR3 is TGTGCCAGCAGCTTAGAGGGGACGAACACCGGGGAGCTGTTTTTT. This rearrangement joins TRBV11-3 to TRBJ2-2, with D unclear. Deletions cut 0 bases from V and 0 bases from J, with 5 bases between. Germline-derived CDR1 and CDR2 are SGHNT and YENEEA. The CDR3 contains 15 residues.

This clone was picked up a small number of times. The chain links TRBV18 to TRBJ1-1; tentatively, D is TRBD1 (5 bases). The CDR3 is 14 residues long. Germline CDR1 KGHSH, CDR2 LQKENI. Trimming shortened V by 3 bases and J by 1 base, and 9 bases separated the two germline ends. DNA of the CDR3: TGTGCCAGCTCACCCAACACAGGGAACACTGAAGCTTTCTTT. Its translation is CASSPNTGNTEAFF.

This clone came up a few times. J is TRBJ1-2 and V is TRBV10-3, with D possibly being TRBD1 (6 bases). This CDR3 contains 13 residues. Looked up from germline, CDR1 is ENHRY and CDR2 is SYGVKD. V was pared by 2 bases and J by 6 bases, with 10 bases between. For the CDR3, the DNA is TGTGCCATCAGTGAGGAACAGGGTCATGGCTACACCTTC. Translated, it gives CAISEEQGHGYTF.

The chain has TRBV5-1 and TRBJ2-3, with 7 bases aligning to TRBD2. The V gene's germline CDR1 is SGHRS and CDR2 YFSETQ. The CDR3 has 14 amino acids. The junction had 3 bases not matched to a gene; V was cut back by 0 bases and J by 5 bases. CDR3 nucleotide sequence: TGCGCCAGCAGCTTGGGACTAGCACAAGATACGCAGTATTTT. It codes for CASSLGLAQDTQYF.

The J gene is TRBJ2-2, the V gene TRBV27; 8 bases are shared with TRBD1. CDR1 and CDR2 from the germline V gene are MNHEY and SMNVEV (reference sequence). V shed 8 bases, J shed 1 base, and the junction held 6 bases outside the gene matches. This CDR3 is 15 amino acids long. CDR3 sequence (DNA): TGTGCCAGCCGGAGGGGACAGGTGAACACCGGGGAGCTGTTTTTT. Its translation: CASRRGQVNTGELFF.

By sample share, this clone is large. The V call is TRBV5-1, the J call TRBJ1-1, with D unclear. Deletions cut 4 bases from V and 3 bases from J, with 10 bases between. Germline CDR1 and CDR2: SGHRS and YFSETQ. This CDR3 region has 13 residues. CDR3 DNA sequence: TGCGCCAGCAGCCCGCGTTTGGACACTGAAGCTTTCTTT. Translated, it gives CASSPRLDTEAFF.

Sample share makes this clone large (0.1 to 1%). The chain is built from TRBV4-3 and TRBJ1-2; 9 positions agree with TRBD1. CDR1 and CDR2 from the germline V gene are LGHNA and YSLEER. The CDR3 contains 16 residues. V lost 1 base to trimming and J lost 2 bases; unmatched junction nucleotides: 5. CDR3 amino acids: CASSQGTGGSNYGYTF. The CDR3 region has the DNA TGCGCCAGCAGCCAAGGCACAGGGGGCTCGAACTATGGCTACACCTTC.

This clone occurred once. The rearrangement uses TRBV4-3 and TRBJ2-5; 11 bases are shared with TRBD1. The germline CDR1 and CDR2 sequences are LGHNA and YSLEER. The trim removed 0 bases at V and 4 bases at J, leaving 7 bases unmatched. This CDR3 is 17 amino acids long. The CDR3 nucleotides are TGCGCCAGCAGCCAAGATCTCTGGGACAGGGGGGGAGAGACCCAGTACTTC. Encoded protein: CASSQDLWDRGGETQYF.

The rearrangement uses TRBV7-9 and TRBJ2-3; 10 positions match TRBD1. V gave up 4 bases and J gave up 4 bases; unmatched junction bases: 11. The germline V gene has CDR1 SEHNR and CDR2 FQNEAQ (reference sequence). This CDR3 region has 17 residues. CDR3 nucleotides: TGTGCCAGCAGCTCAATGTACCGGGACAGGGGTGCAGATACGCAGTATTTT. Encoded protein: CASSSMYRDRGADTQYF.

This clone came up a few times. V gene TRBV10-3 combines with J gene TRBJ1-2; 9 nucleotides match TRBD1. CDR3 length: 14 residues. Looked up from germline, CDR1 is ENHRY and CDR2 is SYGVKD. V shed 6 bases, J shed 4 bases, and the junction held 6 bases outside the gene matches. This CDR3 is CAISPGTGPYGYTF. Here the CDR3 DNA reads TGTGCCATCAGCCCCGGGACAGGGCCCTATGGCTACACCTTC.

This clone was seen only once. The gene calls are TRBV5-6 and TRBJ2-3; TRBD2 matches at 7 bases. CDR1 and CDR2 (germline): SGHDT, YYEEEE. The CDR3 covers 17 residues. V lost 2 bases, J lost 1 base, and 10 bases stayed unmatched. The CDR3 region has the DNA TGTGCCAGCAGCTTCTATCAGGGAGGGTCGGGCACAGATACGCAGTATTTT. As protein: CASSFYQGGSGTDTQYF.

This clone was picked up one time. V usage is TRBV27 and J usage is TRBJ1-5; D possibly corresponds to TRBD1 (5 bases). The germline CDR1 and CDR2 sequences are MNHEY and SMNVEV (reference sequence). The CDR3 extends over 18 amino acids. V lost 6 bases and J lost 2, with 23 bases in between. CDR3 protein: CASRAGTGGLFGNQPQHF. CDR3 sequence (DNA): TGTGCCAGCAGAGCCGGTACAGGAGGATTATTTGGCAATCAGCCCCAGCATTTT.